A single T cell receptor beta chain is shown here with its context. These data are taken from a study of blood T cell repertoires in COVID-19. As processed by the authors: Estimation of nucleated cell counts was performed using reference gene primer amplification. The protocol was immunoSEQ multiplex PCR, while the TCRdb copy is restricted to in-frame clones and leaves out a portion. That table gives V, J and clone size, and the DNA gave D and trimming. Among 55,000 to 90,000 clones listed, 86% were seen once. The sample comprised peripheral blood. The source of this sequence is a man between 65 and 85 years old with active COVID-19.

CDR3 nucleotide sequence: TGTGCCAGCAGCCCCGGGCGGCGGGATGAGCAGTTCTTC. Its translation is CASSPGRRDEQFF. V usage is TRBV5-4 and J usage is TRBJ2-1; D possibly corresponds to TRBD2 (5 bases). The V end was cut by 4 bases, the J end by 8 bases, with 13 bases between. The CDR3 sequence is 13 residues long. Germline loops: CDR1 SGHNT, CDR2 YYREEE (reference sequence). Full variable domain (missing parts from reference TRBV5-4 and TRBJ2-1): ETGVTQSPTHLIKTRGQQVTLRCSSQSGHNTVSWYQQALGQGPQFIFQYYREEENGRGNFPPRFSGLQFPNYSSELNVNALELDDSALYLCASSPGRRDEQFFGPGTRLTVL.